The 13 T cell receptor beta chains in this list originate from one sample, sequenced in a study of blood T cells in healthy people across ages. A sample-barcoded 5' primer and a J-beta primer mix were used in a second PCR of about 7 to 12 cycles. TCRdb independently ran MiXCR on the 5' RACE reads; one entry per CDR3 protein. Among 1.5 million to 1.8 million distinct CDR3 sequences listed, about 45% were seen once. The sample consisted of blood. Every receptor here comes from a woman in her late teens or twenties in good health.

This chain uses TRBV2 with TRBJ2-7, with 8 positions matching TRBD2. The CDR3 runs 16 residues. The germline V gene has CDR1 SNHLY and CDR2 FYNNEI. J lost 1 base, V lost 1 base, and 6 bases had no gene match. For the CDR3, the DNA is TGTGCCAGCAGTGAAGGGGGACTAGTAATTTCCTACGAGCAGTACTTC. Translation gives CASSEGGLVISYEQYF.

This clonotype was seen only a few times. The V call is TRBV5-1, the J call TRBJ2-7; TRBD1 matches at 9 bases. CDR3 length: 16 residues. V was pared by 0 bases and J by 4 bases, with 8 bases of the junction left unmatched. CDR1 and CDR2 from the germline V gene are SGHRS and YFSETQ. The CDR3 DNA reads as TGCGCCAGCAGCTTGGAACGGGACAGGGTTAGTTACGAGCAGTACTTC. Protein sequence: CASSLERDRVSYEQYF.

This chain links TRBV6-2 or TRBV6-3 with TRBJ2-1; the D gene could be TRBD1 or TRBD2 (5 bases each). Germline V lookup: CDR1 MNHEY, CDR2 SVGEGT. This CDR3 is 13 amino acids long. Trimming pared 2 bases from V and 14 bases from J, leaving 16 bases between. The DNA for the CDR3 is TGTGCCAGCAGTTACGGGACGGCCACGGACGAGTTCTTC. It translates to CASSYGTATDEFF.

This clonotype has only a few counts. V gene TRBV21-1 combines with J gene TRBJ2-1; the D call in the table, TRBD2, was not verified against the DNA. TRBV21-1 is given as a pseudogene. This CDR3 is built from 17 residues. CDR3 DNA sequence: TGTGCCAGCATCCCGCCTAGCGGGGGGGCGTTGTCAAATGAGCAGTTCTTC. As protein: CASIPPSGGALSNEQFF.

V usage is TRBV4-3 and J usage is TRBJ1-2; D perhaps matches TRBD1 (6 bases). The germline CDR1 and CDR2 sequences are LGHNA and YSLEER. The V end lost 0 bases, the J end lost 13 bases, and 18 bases lay between the germline ends. CDR3 length: 14 amino acids. The CDR3 DNA reads TGCGCCAGCAGCCAAGATCCGGGAGGGACACGGAGCACCTTC. Translation: CASSQDPGGTRSTF.

The CDR3 here is CASSEQPGQGFSEQYF. DNA of the CDR3: TGTGCCAGCAGTGAACAGCCGGGACAGGGGTTCTCCGAGCAGTACTTC. The chain combines TRBV6-4 with TRBJ2-7; 10 nucleotides line up with TRBD1. Germline CDR1 reads MRHNA; CDR2 reads SNTAGT. Losses at the gene ends were 3 bases for V and 6 bases for J; bases not matched to a gene: 11. This CDR3 spans 16 amino acids.

This chain uses TRBV7-2 with TRBJ1-6; no definite D call. This CDR3 is built from 13 residues. Germline V gene sequence: CDR1 SGHTA, CDR2 FQGNSA. V was trimmed by 8 bases and J by 6 bases, leaving 11 bases between them. The CDR3 is CASGIQINSPLHF. CDR3 DNA sequence: TGTGCCAGCGGCATACAAATTAATTCACCCCTCCACTTT.

The V call is TRBV5-6, the J call TRBJ2-5; 8 positions agree with TRBD2. Germline CDR1 and CDR2: SGHDT and YYEEEE. The V gene end was trimmed by 3 bases and the J gene end by 12 bases; junction bases not matched to a gene: 10. The CDR3 loop spans 13 amino acids. The CDR3 DNA reads TGTGCCAGCAGCTGGATTGGGCCGGGACTAGAGTACTTC. Its protein is CASSWIGPGLEYF.

V usage is TRBV7-2 and J usage is TRBJ2-1; 9 positions agree with TRBD2. The end of the DNA is better explained by TRBJ2-7, so the J call may be wrong. CDR3 size: 15 residues. Germline CDR1 reads SGHTA; CDR2 reads FQGNSA. CDR3 region: CASANSGSSYNEQYF. DNA for the CDR3: TGTGCCAGCGCCAATAGCGGGAGCTCCTACAATGAGCAGTACTTC.

The chain couples TRBV12-3 or TRBV12-4 to TRBJ2-5, with a tentative D call TRBD1 (5 bases). The end of the DNA is better explained by TRBJ2-7, so the J call may be wrong. The CDR3 totals 13 residues. The CDR3, as DNA: TGTGCCAGCAGTTTTCGACAGCGCTACGAGCAGTACTTC. It is translated as CASSFRQRYEQYF.

The V call is TRBV20-1, the J call TRBJ2-1; possible D gene TRBD2, 6 bases. The CDR3 totals 14 residues. Per germline, CDR1 DFQATT and CDR2 SNEGSKA (reference sequence). The ends were cut back, 0 bases at V and 10 bases at J, with 16 bases in the middle. The CDR3 nucleotides read TGCAGTGCTAGAGAGGAGGGTCCGGAGTCGGAGCAGTTCTTC. It encodes CSAREEGPESEQFF.

CDR3 sequence: CATSIQGANYGYTF. DNA for the CDR3: TGTGCCACTTCGATCCAGGGGGCTAACTATGGCTACACCTTC. The chain joins TRBV15 to TRBJ1-2, with 7 bases lining up with TRBD1. Unmatched junction bases numbered 7, after V lost 9 bases and J lost 0 bases. Germline V gene lookup returns CDR1 LNHNV and CDR2 YYDKDF (reference sequence). CDR3 length equals 14 residues.

In regard to this clonotype: At one of its ends the junction is not consistent with the germline gene, which may arise from a read error. The V gene is TRBV29-1, the J gene TRBJ1-2; D gene ambiguous. The CDR3 runs to 13 residues. Germline CDR1 is SQVTM and CDR2 is ANQGSEA. CDR3 protein: CSVVVRENYDYTF. The CDR3 bases are TGCAGCGTTGTGGTCCGAGAAAACTATGACTACACCTTC.